This T cell receptor (beta chain) was observed in a study of blood T cell repertoires in COVID-19. In the study overall: Collection of acute and convalescent COVID-19 samples took place in the United States, Italy and Spain. From T cells, B-cell-depleted T cells, or PBMCs came the material, which was cDNA or gDNA.

Authors' processing steps: How many nucleated cells were present was estimated from reference gene primer amplification. Clones were sequenced by immunoSEQ multiplex PCR, and TCRdb holds only the in-frame ones, with some missing. For V, J and clone size, that table is used; D and trimming come from the DNA. The data contain under 200,000 clones, approximately 84% of them singletons. V lost 5 bases and J 4 bases, leaving 15 bases between the germline ends. Germline CDR1 is SGHTA and CDR2 is FQGTGA. The CDR3 totals 15 residues. Sequences were obtained from peripheral blood. The source of this sequence is a human donor with acute or convalescent COVID-19. The donor label of this sample is uncertain. The chain employs TRBV7-3 and TRBJ1-3; D is perhaps TRBD1 (6 bases). CDR3 bases: TGTGCCAGCAGCCCCAAGGGGGGGATCGGAAACACCATATATTTT. Translated: CASSPKGGIGNTIYF.